Each of the 22 T cell receptor beta chains below was sequenced from the same sample in a study of blood T cells in healthy people across ages. A sample-barcoded 5' primer and a J-beta primer mix were used in a second PCR of about 6 to 11 cycles. MiXCR, applied by TCRdb to the 5' RACE reads, yields one record per CDR3 protein. The sample contains approximately 680,000 distinct CDR3 sequences, roughly 30% of which appear only once. Material: blood. Receptors were obtained from a woman aged 80 or older in good health.

This clonotype was seen many times. The V and J genes are TRBV7-2 and TRBJ1-2; TRBD1 is a possible D gene (5 bases). In germline, CDR1 is SGHTA, CDR2 FQGNSA. The CDR3 runs to 13 residues. Between the trimmed V and J ends, which lost 0 bases and 7 bases, there was a span of 9 bases. CDR3 sequence (DNA): TGTGCCAGCAGCTTAGCTGGAGGGGCTGGCTACACCTTC. Translated, it gives CASSLAGGAGYTF.

Points on this clonotype: At one boundary the junction diverges from the germline segment, which might be a read error. The chain has TRBV5-1 and TRBJ2-3, with TRBD1 matching 8 bases. There are 15 residues in the CDR3. Germline lookup yields CDR1 SGHRS and CDR2 YFSETQ. DNA of the CDR3: TGCGCCGGCAGACCAGGGCAGGGGGCACGGGATACGCAGTATTTT. Translating gives CAGRPGQGARDTQYF.

This clonotype was counted ten times or more. CDR3 in DNA: TGTGCCAGCAGCTTAGCGGGACAGGGAGTCGGCTACGAGCAGTACTTC. Translating it yields CASSLAGQGVGYEQYF. The chain uses TRBV7-2 and TRBJ2-7, with 9 bases matching TRBD1. V gave up 0 bases and J gave up 3 bases; unmatched junction bases: 6. CDR3 size: 16 residues. Germline lookup yields CDR1 SGHTA and CDR2 FQGNSA.

This clonotype has more than one count but fewer than ten. A much larger clone differs from this one at a single base, so this may be a read error. V is TRBV29-1 and J is TRBJ2-5; 9 bases fit TRBD1. Germline assignment: CDR1 SQVTM and CDR2 ANQGSEA. The CDR3 runs to 14 residues. Trimming at V came to 6 bases and at J to 11 bases, leaving 16 bases not matched to a gene. In nucleotides, the CDR3 is TGCAGCGTCCAGGACAGGGGTGTACCGTGGGAGCAGTACTTC. This encodes CSVQDRGVPWEQYF. The full variable domain, rest sourced from reference TRBV29-1 and TRBJ2-5, is SAVISQKPSRDICQRGTSLTIQCQVDSQVTMMFWYRQQPGQSLTLIATANQGSEATYESGFVIDKFPISRPNLTFSTLTVSNMSPEDSSIYLCSVQDRGVPWEQYFGPGTRLLVL.

In regard to this clonotype: With a much larger clone just one base away, this may be a read error. This sequence joins TRBV5-5 and TRBJ2-5, with 12 bases aligning to TRBD1. The end of the DNA fits TRBJ2-7 better, so the J call may be wrong. This CDR3 spans 13 amino acids. The germline gives CDR1 SGHKS, CDR2 YYEKEE (reference sequence). This chain's CDR3 is CAGSGQGASEQYF. For the CDR3, the DNA is TGTGCCGGTTCGGGACAGGGGGCGTCCGAGCAGTACTTC.

This clonotype was seen at least ten times. V and J are TRBV11-1 and TRBJ2-5; TRBD1 might be the D (6 bases). This CDR3 contains 15 residues. Germline V gene data show CDR1 as SGHAT and CDR2 as FQDESV (reference sequence). The V gene lost 5 bases and the J gene lost 4 bases, with 17 bases spanning the gap. The CDR3 loop is CASSETQGNGETQYF. CDR3 nucleotide sequence: TGTGCCAGCAGCGAAACTCAGGGGAATGGAGAGACCCAGTACTTC.

At least ten counts were recorded for this clonotype. The gene calls are TRBV30 and TRBJ2-7; D is ambiguous. This CDR3 spans 13 amino acids. The germline V gene encodes CDR1 GTSNPN and CDR2 SVGIG (reference sequence). V lost 2 bases and J lost 6, with 14 bases in between. CDR3 amino acids: CAWSLKPLGEQYF. The DNA for the CDR3 is TGTGCCTGGAGTCTAAAACCCCTCGGCGAGCAGTACTTC.

This clonotype was found a few times. The chain combines TRBV12-3 or TRBV12-4 with TRBJ1-1; 7 bases map to TRBD1. The V and J ends lost 3 bases and 2 bases, in that order; junction bases with no gene match: 6. The CDR3 spans 15 residues. Here the CDR3 reads CASSLDRLENTEAFF. The DNA for the CDR3 is TGTGCCAGCAGTTTGGACAGGCTCGAAAACACTGAAGCTTTCTTT.

Remarks on this clonotype: A read error may explain this, as a much larger clone is one base away. The chain combines TRBV29-1 with TRBJ1-1; D unclear. CDR3 length: 13 amino acids. Trimming removed 4 bases from V and 8 bases from J, with 17 bases in between. The germline gives CDR1 SQVTM, CDR2 ANQGSEA. CDR3 in amino acids: CSVVLLVEQEAFF. The CDR3 region has the DNA TGCAGCGTTGTACTCTTGGTTGAGCAGGAAGCTTTCTTT. Together with reference TRBV29-1 and TRBJ1-1, the CDR3 gives the full variable domain: SAVISQKPSRDICQRGTSLTIQCQVDSQVTMMFWYRQQPGQSLTLIATANQGSEATYESGFVIDKFPISRPNLTFSTLTVSNMSPEDSSIYLCSVVLLVEQEAFFGQGTRLTVV.

On this clonotype itself: This may come from a read error, since a much larger clone is one base off. V is TRBV6-1 and J is TRBJ2-2; no clear D. In germline, CDR1 is MNHNS, CDR2 SASEGT. The CDR3 consists of 14 residues. Trimming took off 4 bases at V and 2 bases at J, with 8 bases between the two ends. CDR3 loop: CASSVERNTGELFF. CDR3 bases: TGTGCCAGCAGTGTGGAGCGAAACACCGGGGAGCTGTTTTTT.

The chain is built from TRBV20-1 and TRBJ1-2, with 8 positions matching TRBD1. The CDR3 runs to 15 residues. From germline, CDR1 is DFQATT and CDR2 SNEGSKA (reference sequence). With 5 bases clipped from V and 4 bases from J, the junction kept 12 bases outside the gene matches. The CDR3 region is CSAGTGDRSSYGYTF. Here the CDR3 DNA reads TGCAGTGCTGGGACAGGAGACAGATCTTCCTATGGCTACACCTTC.

The chain couples TRBV20-1 to TRBJ2-1; no clear D. The CDR3 is made up of 12 amino acids. CDR1 DFQATT and CDR2 SNEGSKA come from the germline V gene (reference sequence). The V gene lost 3 bases and the J gene lost 7 bases, with 10 bases spanning the gap. CDR3 loop: CSASIGPNEQFF. CDR3 in DNA: TGCAGTGCTAGCATAGGACCTAATGAGCAGTTCTTC.

Regarding this clonotype: At one end the junction does not follow the germline gene, possibly because of a read error. The rearrangement links TRBV27 to TRBJ2-7; no firm D call. From germline, CDR1 is MNHEY and CDR2 SMNVEV (reference sequence). The CDR3 length is 14 residues. CDR3 region: CAGSLLVGSYEQYF. The DNA for the CDR3 is TGTGCCGGCAGTTTATTGGTGGGTTCCTACGAGCAGTACTTC.

There are many counts of this clonotype. CDR3 in amino acids: CASSQNGGTTNQPQHF. DNA of the CDR3: TGTGCCAGCAGTCAGAACGGGGGGACGACAAATCAGCCCCAGCATTTT. The chain recombines TRBV7-2 with TRBJ1-5; perhaps TRBD1 as D (5 bases). This CDR3 region has 16 residues. From germline, CDR1 is SGHTA and CDR2 FQGNSA. Trimming stripped 6 bases from V and 4 bases from J, with 19 bases between.

This clonotype showed up just a few times. The chain is built from TRBV7-2 and TRBJ2-2; D is undetermined. The CDR3 totals 13 residues. Germline CDR1 reads SGHTA; CDR2 reads FQGNSA. V was shortened by 3 bases and J by 8 bases, with 10 bases between the two germline ends. In nucleotides, the CDR3 is TGTGCCAGCAGCTTTGATGCTGGGGGGGAGCTGTTTTTT. Residues: CASSFDAGGELFF. Drawing the rest from reference TRBV7-2 and TRBJ2-2, the complete variable domain is GAGVSQSPSNKVTEKGKDVELRCDPISGHTALYWYRQSLGQGLEFLIYFQGNSAPDKSGLPSDRFSAERTGGSVSTLTIQRTQQEDSAVYLCASSFDAGGELFFGEGSRLTVL.

This clonotype showed up just a few times. This rearrangement joins TRBV7-2 to TRBJ1-4, with D perhaps matching TRBD1 (6 bases). The CDR3 is made up of 15 amino acids. Trimming took 1 base from V and 8 from J, leaving 14 bases between them. The germline V gene has CDR1 SGHTA and CDR2 FQGNSA. The DNA of the CDR3 is TGTGCCAGCAGCTTAGACGGCAGGGGAGAAGAAAAACTGTTTTTT. Protein product: CASSLDGRGEEKLFF.

The CDR3: CASSFGQGGTGNTIYF. CDR3 nucleotides: TGCGCCAGCAGCTTCGGACAGGGAGGGACTGGAAACACCATATATTTT. The chain employs TRBV5-1 and TRBJ1-3, with 8 bases matching TRBD1. The CDR3 is 16 amino acids. V was clipped by 2 bases and J by 2 bases; unmatched bases: 6. Per germline, CDR1 SGHRS and CDR2 YFSETQ.

Comment on this clonotype: This could be a read error, since a much larger clone is one nucleotide away. This chain connects TRBV5-8 to TRBJ2-5; 8 bases are a match to TRBD1. Germline values: CDR1 SGHTS, CDR2 YDEGEE. The CDR3 sequence is 15 residues long. J lost 0 bases, V lost 4 bases, and 5 bases had no gene match. The CDR3 nucleotides are TGTGCCAGCAGCAGCGGACAGGGACACCAAGAGACCCAGTACTTC. Encoded protein: CASSSGQGHQETQYF.

This clonotype was detected a few times. The gene calls are TRBV7-2 and TRBJ2-2, with 7 bases aligning to TRBD1. Trimming cost V 1 base and J 4 bases; bases outside gene matches: 3. Germline assignment: CDR1 SGHTA and CDR2 FQGNSA. CDR3 length equals 15 residues. CDR3 loop: CASSLVRDSTGELFF. In DNA, the CDR3 is TGTGCCAGCAGCTTAGTGAGGGACAGCACCGGGGAGCTGTTTTTT.

The chain combines TRBV27 with TRBJ1-5; no definite D call. The CDR3 runs 17 residues. Per germline, CDR1 MNHEY and CDR2 SMNVEV (reference sequence). The V and J ends lost 5 bases and 4 bases respectively, with 21 bases between them. The CDR3 DNA is TGTGCCAGCAGTCGAGTTCCAAGCGGCAGATCGAATCAGCCCCAGCATTTT. The encoded protein is CASSRVPSGRSNQPQHF.

V and J are TRBV6-4 and TRBJ2-1; D could derive from TRBD1 or TRBD2 (5 bases each). This CDR3 has 15 residues. The germline V gene has CDR1 MRHNA and CDR2 SNTAGT. V was trimmed by 5 bases and J by 4 bases, leaving 15 bases between them. The chain's CDR3 is CASSIGHGGYNEQFF. The CDR3 coding sequence is TGTGCCAGCAGTATCGGACATGGGGGTTACAATGAGCAGTTCTTC.

There are many counts of this clonotype. This chain joins TRBV20-1 and TRBJ2-7, with TRBD1 matching over 9 bases. Trimming cost V 5 bases and J 4 bases; bases outside gene matches: 12. Per the germline V gene, CDR1 is DFQATT and CDR2 is SNEGSKA (reference sequence). The CDR3 has 15 amino acids. The CDR3 is CSAANHRTGDYEQYF. Written as DNA, the CDR3 is TGCAGTGCTGCCAACCACCGGACAGGGGATTACGAGCAGTACTTC.